This TCR beta chain was identified during a study of T-cell reconstitution after alpha-beta-depleted transplantation in children. The TCRbeta library incorporated unique molecular identifiers. TCRdb reprocessed the PCR reads via MiXCR and lists one record per CDR3 protein. The data show approximately 350,000 distinct CDR3 sequences, with 13% seen just once and approximately 4.2% held by the top ten. This clonotype has ten or more counts. Germline V CDR1 and CDR2: SQVTM, ANQGSEA. The V gene lost 6 bases and the J gene lost 0 bases, with 10 bases spanning the gap. This CDR3 region has 13 residues. This rearrangement joins TRBV29-1 to TRBJ2-3; D unclear. This receptor was taken from a human donor who donated a stem cell graft to a child with Fanconi anemia. The input for sequencing was PBMCs, taken from the stem cell graft. The CDR3: CSVYHISTDTQYF. The DNA for the CDR3 is TGCAGCGTGTACCACATTAGCACAGATACGCAGTATTTT.